This T cell receptor beta chain was captured by sequencing in a study of early T cells in non-severe SARS-CoV-2 infection listed by TCRdb under 2021. In terms of the full investigation: Because TCR sequencing relied on bulk RNA taken from unsorted whole blood, pairing of alpha and beta chains was not possible. Results the study describes overall, beyond this receptor: Matching against VDJdb was skewed toward anti-spike CD8 responses, likely underestimated virus-specific expansions, and missed private and CD4 specificities.

This was a case-control study nested in a cohort of healthcare workers in London, UK, who had nasopharyngeal swab PCR tests and blood samples taken every week. Healthcare workers were recruited between 23 and 31 March 2020, during the week of the UK lockdown, and were followed weekly for up to roughly 15 weeks. This clonotype was seen more than once but under ten times. Its antigen is currently not known. Per-nucleotide qualities are absent, and no much larger clonotype sits a single base away. The library came from 5' RACE. TCRdb records NextSeq 500 as the sequencer. Unique molecular identifiers were attached to individual cDNA molecules in the TCR library protocol so that sequencing error and PCR bias could be corrected. Both TCR alpha and beta chains were sequenced, and tight co-correlation was observed between alpha and beta sequence abundances in each sample. In the paper's pipeline: Decombinator V4 was used to annotate TCR sequences for V gene, J gene and CDR3. TCRs were defined as expanded if a significant change between any two time points was detected under a Poisson model with p below 0.0001. TCR abundances were normalised to the total number of TCRs sequenced per sample and were expressed as counts per million. MAIT TCRs were defined by TRAV1-2 paired with TRAJ12, TRAJ20 or TRAJ33, and iNKT TCRs by TRAV10 paired with TRAJ18. A search of VDJdb, accessed on 1 November 2021, was run for TCRs annotated to CMV, EBV and SARS-CoV-2, with TCRs annotated for multiple antigens excluded. Through fastp at Q25 and MiXCR, TCRdb rebuilt clones from the public reads, retaining in-frame beta chains. Rows with one shared CDR3 protein collapse into an entry with the most common genes and DNA. TCRdb assigned the V and J calls; the authors' analysis was not used. In all, the sample holds tens of thousands of distinct CDR3 sequences, and 10% of those were seen once. 6.5% to 9% of the sample belongs to the ten largest clones.

From the cysteine through the phenylalanine, the CDR3 covers 13 amino acids. The CDR3 DNA has 39 bases and is translated from base 1. Trimming takes 8 bases from V and 3 bases from J, and the germline ends sit 11 bases apart. CDR1 and CDR2 are drawn from the germline V gene: SNHLY, FYNNEI. Rearrangement joined TRBV2 to TRBJ1-5; the D gene is perhaps TRBD1, from 5 matching bases. Sequences were derived from whole blood, sampled at baseline. This clonotype was sampled from an adult who was a healthcare worker with PCR-confirmed SARS-CoV-2 infection or an uninfected control (not recorded which). The base sequence is TGTGCCAGCGGGCAGGGCCTCAATCAGCCCCAGCATTTT. It specifies CASGQGLNQPQHF.